The 17 T cell receptor beta chains below were found in one sample sequenced in a study of CD8+ T cells in alopecia areata. Extraction and reverse transcription of RNA yielded cDNA as the sequencing template. The protocol was immunoSEQ multiplex PCR, while the TCRdb copy is restricted to in-frame clones and leaves out a portion. Of 150,000 or so clones listed, more than 40% are singletons. This specimen was CD8+ T cells sorted from blood, taken at week 0. These TCRs come from a human donor with alopecia areata.

The rearrangement links TRBV27 to TRBJ2-5, with D possibly TRBD1 on 6 matching bases. Germline V lookup: CDR1 MNHEY, CDR2 SMNVEV (reference sequence). Trimming removed 6 bases from V and 2 bases from J, with 13 bases in between. The CDR3 covers 14 residues. CDR3 amino acids: CASSSLGQQETQYF. The CDR3 nucleotides read TGTGCCAGCAGCTCCCTCGGACAGCAAGAGACCCAGTACTTC.

This chain uses TRBV6-5 with TRBJ2-3; D perhaps matches TRBD2 (5 bases). The CDR3 runs to 14 residues. The V end lost 5 bases, the J end lost 6 bases, and 15 bases lay between the germline ends. The germline V gene encodes CDR1 MNHEY and CDR2 SVGAGI. CDR3 sequence reads: CASSLGGVRDTQYF. The CDR3 bases are TGTGCCAGCAGTCTAGGAGGAGTCAGGGATACGCAGTATTTT.

This clone came up a few times. The chain uses TRBV7-9 and TRBJ1-6; unclear D gene. The CDR3 spans 11 residues. Trimming took off 6 bases at V and 7 bases at J, with 4 bases between the two ends. Germline CDR1 and CDR2: SEHNR and FQNEAQ (reference sequence). The CDR3: CASSSNSPLHF. In DNA, the CDR3 is TGTGCCAGCAGTTCCAATTCACCCCTCCACTTT.

DNA for the CDR3: TGTGCCAGTAGCGGGACAGGGGTAAAAGATCCTTATGAGCAGTTCTTC. Encoded protein: CASSGTGVKDPYEQFF. The chain links TRBV19 to TRBJ2-1, with 10 bases fitting TRBD1. Germline values: CDR1 LNHDA, CDR2 SQIVND (reference sequence). The CDR3 length is 16 residues. The ends lost 6 bases at V and 8 bases at J; junction bases unmatched: 13.

The chain joins TRBV27 to TRBJ1-1, with a weak D call TRBD1 (6 bases). Germline CDR1 MNHEY, CDR2 SMNVEV (reference sequence). The V and J ends lost 2 bases and 1 base respectively, with 14 bases between them. This CDR3 comprises 16 residues. The chain's CDR3 is CASSLRGALGNTEAFF. CDR3 coding DNA: TGTGCCAGCAGTTTACGGGGGGCGCTTGGGAACACTGAAGCTTTCTTT.

This clone has a handful of counts. V is TRBV6-5 and J is TRBJ1-1; D is undetermined. V was shortened by 6 bases and J by 3 bases, with 8 bases between the two germline ends. Germline V gives CDR1 MNHEY, CDR2 SVGAGI. This CDR3 has 12 residues. As DNA, the CDR3 is TGTGCCAGCAGACTCGGGCACACTGAAGCTTTCTTT. The encoded protein is CASRLGHTEAFF.

This clone showed up just a few times. The chain recombines TRBV7-9 with TRBJ1-1; D is unresolved. This CDR3 spans 11 amino acids. V lost 9 bases and J lost 5, with 10 bases in between. In germline, CDR1 is SEHNR, CDR2 FQNEAQ (reference sequence). Written as DNA, the CDR3 is TGTGCCAGTTCGTTCGGGACTGAAGCTTTCTTT. Residues: CASSFGTEAFF. Filled out from reference TRBV7-9 and TRBJ1-1, the complete variable domain reads DTGVSQNPRHKITKRGQNVTFRCDPISEHNRLYWYRQTLGQGPEFLTYFQNEAQLEKSRLLSDRFSAERPKGSFSTLEIQRTEQGDSAMYLCASSFGTEAFFGQGTRLTVV.

The chain employs TRBV29-1 and TRBJ2-7; the D gene is possibly TRBD1 (7 bases). The germline gives CDR1 SQVTM, CDR2 ANQGSEA. With 5 bases removed from V and 4 bases from J, the gap between germline ends came to 15 bases. This CDR3 is 13 amino acids long. CDR3: CSVRGDRWYEQYF. The CDR3 nucleotides read TGCAGCGTTAGGGGGGACAGATGGTACGAGCAGTACTTC.

The rearrangement joins TRBV9 to TRBJ2-2; D is uncertain. Germline CDR1 is SGDLS and CDR2 is YYNGEE. The V end lost 2 bases, the J end lost 7 bases, and 18 bases lay between the germline ends. The CDR3 has 16 amino acids. Written as DNA, the CDR3 is TGTGCCAGCAGCGTGGAGTCCGGGCCGGAGCTCGGGGAGCTGTTTTTT. Its translation: CASSVESGPELGELFF.

This chain links TRBV7-3 with TRBJ1-1; TRBD1 matches at 8 bases. Germline V gene sequence: CDR1 SGHTA, CDR2 FQGTGA. The V segment lost 4 bases and the J segment 4 bases; nucleotides outside the gene matches: 5. This CDR3 spans 14 amino acids. The CDR3 DNA sequence: TGTGCCAGCAGCTCCAGGGGGCTATCCACTGAAGCTTTCTTT. As protein: CASSSRGLSTEAFF. The full variable domain, rest sourced from reference TRBV7-3 and TRBJ1-1, is GAGVSQTPSNKVTEKGKYVELRCDPISGHTALYWYRQSLGQGPEFLIYFQGTGAADDSGLPNDRFFAVRPEGSVSTLKIQRTERGDSAVYLCASSSRGLSTEAFFGQGTRLTVV.

The chain is built from TRBV27 and TRBJ2-7, with TRBD1 identical over 8 bases. With V trimmed by 5 bases and J by 3 bases, 6 bases remained unmatched. The germline V gene has CDR1 MNHEY and CDR2 SMNVEV (reference sequence). This CDR3 is 14 amino acids long. CDR3 residues: CASSPGQGFYEQYF. DNA of the CDR3: TGTGCCAGCAGTCCCGGACAGGGTTTCTACGAGCAGTACTTC.

DNA for the CDR3: TGTGCCAGTATAGGTAGGGGATCCAGAACTAATAACTATGGCTACACCTTC. Translated, it gives CASIGRGSRTNNYGYTF. This chain connects TRBV19 to TRBJ1-2; the D gene is possibly TRBD1 (5 bases). The CDR3 runs 17 residues. Germline CDR1 and CDR2: LNHDA and SQIVND (reference sequence). V lost 7 bases, J lost 1 base, and 22 bases lay in between.

V usage is TRBV2 and J usage is TRBJ2-1, with D possibly TRBD1 on 5 matching bases. The CDR3 is made up of 13 amino acids. V gave up 4 bases and J gave up 8 bases, with 12 bases separating them. Germline CDR1 reads SNHLY; CDR2 reads FYNNEI. This CDR3 is CASSGGPRDEQFF. In DNA form, the CDR3 reads TGTGCCAGCAGTGGAGGCCCCAGGGATGAGCAGTTCTTC.

The rearrangement uses TRBV30 and TRBJ2-3, with D perhaps matching TRBD2 (7 bases). Per the germline V gene, CDR1 is GTSNPN and CDR2 is SVGIG (reference sequence). The germline V and J ends were trimmed by 1 base and 4 bases, with 18 bases remaining between them. This CDR3 is built from 16 residues. CDR3 in DNA: TGTGCCTGGAGTGCTCTAGCGGAGGGGGGACCAGATACGCAGTATTTT. It yields the protein CAWSALAEGGPDTQYF.

This chain joins TRBV25-1 and TRBJ1-2, with a possible D match to TRBD1 (5 bases). Germline assignment: CDR1 MGHDK and CDR2 SYGVNS. The V gene lost 1 base and the J gene lost 5 bases, with 20 bases spanning the gap. The CDR3 contains 17 residues. CDR3: CASSESQPWGREYGYTF. CDR3 nucleotides: TGTGCCAGCAGTGAATCGCAACCGTGGGGCAGGGAGTATGGCTACACCTTC.

The chain is built from TRBV10-3 and TRBJ1-2; a weak D match, TRBD1 (5 bases). The V end was cut by 11 bases, the J end by 5 bases, with 21 bases between. The CDR3 consists of 14 residues. CDR1 is ENHRY, CDR2 SYGVKD, per germline. CDR3 nucleotide sequence: TGTGCCCCTTATGACGGTGGGGGGATATATGGCTACACCTTC. Amino acids: CAPYDGGGIYGYTF.

The chain uses TRBV29-1 and TRBJ1-5, with D possibly TRBD1 on 5 matching bases. Germline CDR1 is SQVTM and CDR2 is ANQGSEA. Deletions cut 6 bases from V and 4 bases from J, with 13 bases between. The CDR3 is 13 residues long. Here the CDR3 reads CSVGKGRNQPQHF. Here the CDR3 DNA reads TGCAGCGTGGGAAAGGGGAGGAATCAGCCCCAGCATTTT.